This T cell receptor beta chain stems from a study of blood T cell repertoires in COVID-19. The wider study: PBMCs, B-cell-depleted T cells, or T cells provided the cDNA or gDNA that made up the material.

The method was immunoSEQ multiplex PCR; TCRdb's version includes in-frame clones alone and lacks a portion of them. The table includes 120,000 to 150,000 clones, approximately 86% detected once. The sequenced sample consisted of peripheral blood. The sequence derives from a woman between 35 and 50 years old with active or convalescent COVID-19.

The CDR3 DNA reads TGTGCCAGCAGTTGGCCGCGGGGGAGCAATCAGCCCCAGCATTTT. Residues: CASSWPRGSNQPQHF. The V call is TRBV6-6, the J call TRBJ1-5, with a possible D match to TRBD1 (5 bases). From germline, CDR1 is MNHNY and CDR2 SVGAGI (reference sequence). V lost 4 bases and J 1 base, leaving 11 bases between the germline ends. This CDR3 has 15 residues.